The 10 T cell receptor beta chains presented below share a single source sample, sequenced in a study of cytomegalovirus exposure and HLA in healthy donors. The PCR had 60 Vbeta and 13 Jbeta primers. The assay was immunoSEQ multiplex PCR, and TCRdb's table has in-frame clones only and misses some. This table holds tens of thousands of clones, about 69% found once. Sequencing input: PBMCs. These receptors were taken from a man in his forties or fifties in good health and CMV-seropositive.

The V call is TRBV18, the J call TRBJ1-1, with 10 positions matching TRBD1. Trimming removed 3 bases from V and 4 bases from J; junction bases left unmatched: 5. Germline assignment: CDR1 KGHSH and CDR2 LQKENI. The CDR3 is made up of 15 amino acids. The CDR3 coding sequence is TGTGCCAGCTCACCGATGACAGGGGGCTTCACTGAAGCTTTCTTT. Its protein is CASSPMTGGFTEAFF.

CDR3 DNA sequence: TGTGCCAGTACCCCTGGAGGTCTCGATTCACCCCTCCACTTT. Encoded protein: CASTPGGLDSPLHF. This rearrangement joins TRBV19 to TRBJ1-6, with D hard to call. CDR1 LNHDA and CDR2 SQIVND come from the germline V gene (reference sequence). Trimming took 7 bases from V and 8 from J, leaving 15 bases between them. The CDR3 is 14 amino acids.

The rearrangement links TRBV13 to TRBJ1-1; TRBD1 is a possible D gene (6 bases). V lost 3 bases and J lost 6, with 14 bases in between. Germline V gene data show CDR1 as PRHDT and CDR2 as FYEKMQ (reference sequence). This CDR3 is built from 14 residues. The CDR3 loop is CASSLAGATAEAFF. The CDR3 DNA reads as TGTGCCAGCAGCTTGGCAGGGGCAACGGCTGAAGCTTTCTTT.

V is TRBV6-5 and J is TRBJ2-5, with TRBD2 as a possible D gene (5 bases). In germline, CDR1 is MNHEY, CDR2 SVGAGI. This CDR3 is built from 13 residues. Trimming removed 2 bases from V and 3 bases from J, with 7 bases in between. The CDR3 nucleotides are TGTGCCAGCAGTTACAGGCGGGAAGAGACCCAGTACTTC. It yields the protein CASSYRREETQYF.

The chain carries TRBV5-1 and TRBJ2-5; D perhaps matches TRBD1 (6 bases). The CDR3 has 16 amino acids. V dropped 1 base and J dropped 1 base, with 14 bases sitting between them. Germline loops: CDR1 SGHRS, CDR2 YFSETQ. The CDR3 reads CASSLHNRDIQETQYF. CDR3 nucleotide sequence: TGCGCCAGCAGCTTGCATAACCGGGACATCCAAGAGACCCAGTACTTC.

V gene TRBV2 combines with J gene TRBJ2-3; 10 bases are shared with TRBD2. Germline CDR1 is SNHLY and CDR2 is FYNNEI. The junction had 2 bases not matched to a gene; V was cut back by 4 bases and J by 1 base. The CDR3 runs to 15 residues. Written as DNA, the CDR3 is TGTGCCAGCAGTGGAGCGGGGGGGGGCACAGATACGCAGTATTTT. This sequence encodes CASSGAGGGTDTQYF.

In this sample, this clone turned up a few times. The chain has TRBV11-1 and TRBJ1-4; 10 nucleotides match TRBD1. The CDR3 has 15 residues. The V gene end was trimmed by 5 bases and the J gene end by 6 bases; junction bases not matched to a gene: 6. The germline gives CDR1 SGHAT, CDR2 FQDESV (reference sequence). CDR3 residues: CASSVSGQGDEKLFF. In DNA form, the CDR3 reads TGTGCCAGCAGCGTCAGCGGACAGGGGGATGAAAAACTGTTTTTT.

V and J are TRBV19 and TRBJ2-5; the D gene is possibly TRBD2 (6 bases). Germline CDR1 is LNHDA and CDR2 is SQIVND (reference sequence). The CDR3 consists of 13 residues. V dropped 5 bases and J dropped 5 bases, with 12 bases sitting between them. CDR3 bases: TGTGCCAGTAGTCTACTAGGAGGGGAGACCCAGTACTTC. This gives the protein CASSLLGGETQYF.

V usage is TRBV5-1 and J usage is TRBJ1-3, with D tentatively TRBD1 (5 bases). This CDR3 has 13 residues. Trimming removed 4 bases from V and 5 bases from J, with 10 bases in between. Germline V lookup: CDR1 SGHRS, CDR2 YFSETQ. CDR3 sequence: CASSDRPRNTIYF. The CDR3 DNA sequence: TGCGCCAGCAGCGACAGACCTCGAAACACCATATATTTT.

The chain uses TRBV5-8 and TRBJ2-2; D may be TRBD2 (6 bases). The V end lost 2 bases, the J end lost 1 base, and 12 bases lay between the germline ends. This CDR3 comprises 16 residues. Germline CDR1 reads SGHTS; CDR2 reads YDEGEE. Written as DNA, the CDR3 is TGTGCCAGCAGCTTAGGGACTGGGGGGAACACCGGGGAGCTGTTTTTT. Translated: CASSLGTGGNTGELFF.